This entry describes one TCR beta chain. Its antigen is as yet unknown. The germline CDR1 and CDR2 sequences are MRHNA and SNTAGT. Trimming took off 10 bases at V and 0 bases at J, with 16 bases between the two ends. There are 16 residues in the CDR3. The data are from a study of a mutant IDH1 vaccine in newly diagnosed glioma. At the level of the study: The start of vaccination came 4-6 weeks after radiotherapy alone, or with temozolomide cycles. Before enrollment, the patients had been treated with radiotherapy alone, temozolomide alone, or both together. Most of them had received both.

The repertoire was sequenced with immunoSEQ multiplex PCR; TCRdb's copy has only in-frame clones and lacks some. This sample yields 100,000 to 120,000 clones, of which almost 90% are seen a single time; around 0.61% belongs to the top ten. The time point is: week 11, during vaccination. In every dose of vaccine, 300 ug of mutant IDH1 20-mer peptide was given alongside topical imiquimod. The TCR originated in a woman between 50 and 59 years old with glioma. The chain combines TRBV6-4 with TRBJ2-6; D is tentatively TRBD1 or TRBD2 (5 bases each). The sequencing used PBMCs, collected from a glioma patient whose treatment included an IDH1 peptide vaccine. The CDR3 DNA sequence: TGTGCCACCTCAGCTGGGACGAGCTCTGGGGCCAACGTCCTGACTTTC. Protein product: CATSAGTSSGANVLTF.